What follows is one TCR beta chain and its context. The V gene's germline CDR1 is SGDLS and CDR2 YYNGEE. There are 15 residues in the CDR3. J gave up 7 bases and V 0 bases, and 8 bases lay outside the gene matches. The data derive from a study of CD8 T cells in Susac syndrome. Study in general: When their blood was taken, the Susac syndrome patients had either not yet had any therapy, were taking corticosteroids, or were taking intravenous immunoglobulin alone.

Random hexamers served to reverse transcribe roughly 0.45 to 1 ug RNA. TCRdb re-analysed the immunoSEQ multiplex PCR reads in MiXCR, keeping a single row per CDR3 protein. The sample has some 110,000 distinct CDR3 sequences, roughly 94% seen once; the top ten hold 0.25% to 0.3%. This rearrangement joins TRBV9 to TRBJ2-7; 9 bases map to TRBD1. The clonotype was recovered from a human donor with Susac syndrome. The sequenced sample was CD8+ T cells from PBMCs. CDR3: CASSVGTGEGREQYF. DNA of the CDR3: TGTGCCAGCAGCGTAGGGACAGGGGAGGGCCGGGAGCAGTACTTC.